This TCR beta chain came from a study of CD8 T cells in Susac syndrome. With random hexamers, reverse transcription was performed on about 0.45 to 1 ug of RNA. TCRdb re-analysed the immunoSEQ multiplex PCR reads in MiXCR, keeping a single row per CDR3 protein. The sample includes about 300,000 distinct CDR3 sequences, about 85% of them seen just once. The V end lost 2 bases, the J end lost 1 base, and 9 bases lay between the germline ends. The germline CDR1 and CDR2 sequences are SGHKS and YYEKEE (reference sequence). The CDR3 covers 14 residues. The receptor's source is a human donor with multiple sclerosis. The rearrangement links TRBV5-5 to TRBJ1-1; D is perhaps TRBD1 (5 bases). Specimen: CD8+ T cells from PBMCs. This CDR3 is CASSFRRGNTEAFF. The CDR3 DNA sequence: TGTGCCAGCAGCTTTCGGAGGGGGAACACTGAAGCTTTCTTT. Looking up the rest from reference TRBV5-5 and TRBJ1-1 gives the full variable domain: DAGVTQSPTHLIKTRGQQVTLRCSPISGHKSVSWYQQVLGQGPQFIFQYYEKEERGRGNFPDRFSARQFPNYSSELNVNALLLGDSALYLCASSFRRGNTEAFFGQGTRLTVV.